Presented here are 20 T cell receptor beta chains from one specimen sequenced in a study of T cells in Graves' hyperthyroidism and ophthalmopathy. Amplification targeted TCR beta CDR3 regions from RNA transcripts. The primer set for the first-round RT-PCR of the TCR CDR3 was HTBI. Each CDR3 protein is one row after TCRdb ran MiXCR on the multiplex PCR reads. This sample carries approximately 590,000 distinct CDR3 sequences, around 14% of them seen once, and the ten largest clones take roughly 7.3%. Sequencing input: blood. These receptors came from a woman aged 25 to 39 with Graves' hyperthyroidism.

V is TRBV7-9 and J is TRBJ1-4; no reliable D call. CDR3 size: 16 residues. Trimming left V 0 bases short and J 4 bases short, with 12 bases between. Germline loops: CDR1 SEHNR, CDR2 FQNEAQ (reference sequence). This CDR3 reads CASSLASRRDNEKLFF. CDR3 nucleotides: TGTGCCAGCAGCTTAGCGTCGCGTAGGGATAATGAAAAACTGTTTTTT. Full variable domain (remainder filled in from reference TRBV7-9 and TRBJ1-4): DTGVSQNPRHKITKRGQNVTFRCDPISEHNRLYWYRQTLGQGPEFLTYFQNEAQLEKSRLLSDRFSAERPKGSFSTLEIQRTEQGDSAMYLCASSLASRRDNEKLFFGSGTQLSVL.

This clonotype was found many times. The gene calls are TRBV12-3 or TRBV12-4 and TRBJ2-7, with D unclear. Trimming shortened V by 3 bases and J by 4 bases, and 7 bases separated the two germline ends. CDR3 length equals 12 residues. The CDR3 DNA is TGTGCCAGCAGTTTTGATGTGTACGAGCAGTACTTC. The encoded protein is CASSFDVYEQYF.

A word on this clonotype: This clone may be a read error of a much larger clone one base away. The rearrangement links TRBV7-2 to TRBJ2-2; 9 bases are a match to TRBD1. Germline V gene lookup returns CDR1 SGHTA and CDR2 FQGNSA. V lost 6 bases to trimming and J lost 7 bases; unmatched junction nucleotides: 6. There are 14 residues in the CDR3. In DNA form, the CDR3 reads TGTGCCAGCAGTATACAGGGGGCCGACGGGGAGCTGTTTTTT. This codes for CASSIQGADGELFF.

In its sample, this clonotype was seen a few times. The gene calls are TRBV5-6 and TRBJ2-2, with D tentatively TRBD1 (6 bases). Germline V CDR1 and CDR2: SGHDT, YYEEEE. CDR3 size: 21 residues. Trimming left V 0 bases short and J 2 bases short, with 26 bases between. The CDR3 reads CASSLVGWIQGRPSNTGELFF. CDR3 nucleotides: TGTGCCAGCAGCTTGGTTGGTTGGATACAGGGCCGGCCATCAAACACCGGGGAGCTGTTTTTT.

This clonotype was picked up many times. The J gene is TRBJ2-7, the V gene TRBV6-1; 14 positions agree with TRBD2. The CDR3 loop spans 15 amino acids. Germline V gene lookup returns CDR1 MNHNS and CDR2 SASEGT. V gave up 8 bases and J gave up 5 bases; unmatched junction bases: 8. CDR3 sequence (DNA): TGTGCCAGCGAAAGACTAGCGGGAGGGAGGAACGAGCAGTACTTC. Translating gives CASERLAGGRNEQYF.

The chain joins TRBV25-1 to TRBJ1-1; D ambiguous. The CDR3 loop spans 14 amino acids. In germline, CDR1 is MGHDK, CDR2 SYGVNS. The V end lost 1 base, the J end lost 2 bases, and 8 bases lay between the germline ends. The CDR3 DNA is TGTGCCAGCAGTGAATGGGGTTCTAACACTGAAGCTTTCTTT. Encoded protein: CASSEWGSNTEAFF.

The chain combines TRBV25-1 with TRBJ1-1; D is possibly TRBD1 (6 bases). The V gene lost 4 bases and the J gene lost 3 bases, with 9 bases spanning the gap. Germline lookup yields CDR1 MGHDK and CDR2 SYGVNS. The CDR3 extends over 13 amino acids. CDR3 in amino acids: CASSVYRDTEAFF. CDR3 nucleotides: TGTGCCAGCAGTGTGTACAGGGACACTGAAGCTTTCTTT. Supplemented by reference TRBV25-1 and TRBJ1-1, the full variable domain reads EADIYQTPRYLVIGTGKKITLECSQTMGHDKMYWYQQDPGMELHLIHYSYGVNSTEKGDLSSESTVSRIRTEHFPLTLESARPSHTSQYLCASSVYRDTEAFFGQGTRLTVV.

This clonotype occurred many times. J is TRBJ1-1 and V is TRBV30, with D perhaps TRBD1 (5 bases). V lost 5 bases and J 6 bases, leaving 16 bases between the germline ends. The CDR3 is made up of 13 amino acids. The germline CDR1 and CDR2 sequences are GTSNPN and SVGIG (reference sequence). DNA for the CDR3: TGTGCCTGGGTCCAGGGTGAGTATGCTGAAGCTTTCTTT. This gives the protein CAWVQGEYAEAFF.

This clonotype was seen many times. The genes are TRBV29-1 and TRBJ1-2; D ambiguous. This CDR3 region has 12 residues. Trimming removed 2 bases from V and 4 bases from J, with 8 bases in between. From germline, CDR1 is SQVTM and CDR2 ANQGSEA. The CDR3 bases are TGCAGCGTTGAACGAGGTCCCTATGGCTACACCTTC. It specifies CSVERGPYGYTF.

This clonotype showed up many times. The rearrangement joins TRBV11-2 to TRBJ1-1; 7 bases match TRBD1. The V and J ends lost 2 bases and 3 bases, in that order; junction bases with no gene match: 9. CDR1 and CDR2 from the germline V gene are SGHAT and FQNNGV. The CDR3 contains 16 residues. The CDR3 spells CASSLMRGPGYTEAFF. CDR3 coding DNA: TGTGCCAGCAGCTTAATGAGGGGGCCAGGCTACACTGAAGCTTTCTTT.

V usage is TRBV27 and J usage is TRBJ1-1; the D gene is possibly TRBD1 (6 bases). The CDR3 is made up of 13 amino acids. Germline loops: CDR1 MNHEY, CDR2 SMNVEV (reference sequence). V was shortened by 5 bases and J by 12 bases, with 19 bases between the two germline ends. The CDR3 DNA reads as TGTGCCAGCAGTCCAGTCGGGGGCGCAGGTCCTTTCTTT. Amino acid sequence: CASSPVGGAGPFF.

This clonotype was seen many times. The chain carries TRBV28 and TRBJ2-5; 10 bases are shared with TRBD2. Germline trimming cut 9 bases from V and 0 bases from J; bases unmatched to any gene: 4. The CDR3 consists of 14 residues. CDR1 MDHEN and CDR2 SYDVKM come from the germline V gene. CDR3 protein: CASRTSGYQETQYF. CDR3 nucleotide sequence: TGTGCCAGTCGGACTAGCGGTTACCAAGAGACCCAGTACTTC.

V is TRBV14 and J is TRBJ1-6; 8 positions agree with TRBD1. The CDR3 has 15 residues. Per the germline V gene, CDR1 is SGHDN and CDR2 is FVKESK. V lost 0 bases, J lost 9 bases, and 4 bases stayed unmatched. CDR3 amino acids: CASSQESRGLSPLHF. Here the CDR3 DNA reads TGTGCCAGCAGCCAAGAGTCCAGGGGGCTTTCACCCCTCCACTTT.

Ten or more counts support this clonotype. The gene calls are TRBV20-1 and TRBJ2-1; TRBD2 is a possible D gene (6 bases). Germline CDR1 is DFQATT and CDR2 is SNEGSKA (reference sequence). CDR3 length: 16 residues. Trimming removed 1 base at V and 5 bases at J, with 18 bases between. The CDR3 loop is CSARGQTLRRDNEQFF. CDR3 bases: TGCAGTGCTAGAGGCCAGACTTTGCGGAGGGACAATGAGCAGTTCTTC.

This rearrangement joins TRBV7-9 to TRBJ2-2; D gene unclear. The CDR3 contains 14 residues. V lost 6 bases, J lost 4 bases, and 12 bases lay in between. Germline CDR1 and CDR2: SEHNR and FQNEAQ (reference sequence). In DNA form, the CDR3 reads TGTGCCAGCAGTCAACAAATGACCACCGGGGAGCTGTTTTTT. Its protein is CASSQQMTTGELFF.

The sample holds a few counts of this clonotype. The V call is TRBV7-9, the J call TRBJ2-1, with TRBD2 identical over 7 bases. This CDR3 region has 16 residues. The trim removed 5 bases at V and 2 bases at J, leaving 9 bases unmatched. Germline CDR1 SEHNR, CDR2 FQNEAQ (reference sequence). CDR3: CASSTSIGRTYNEQFF. The CDR3 DNA sequence: TGTGCCAGCAGCACCTCTATCGGGAGGACCTACAATGAGCAGTTCTTC.

The rearrangement joins TRBV14 to TRBJ2-3; TRBD1 agrees at 8 bases. V was clipped by 3 bases and J by 5 bases; unmatched bases: 13. The CDR3 extends over 17 amino acids. Germline CDR1 reads SGHDN; CDR2 reads FVKESK. In nucleotides, the CDR3 is TGTGCCAGCAGCCAGACCAGGGGGCTTCCCGCCATAGATACGCAGTATTTT. Its translation: CASSQTRGLPAIDTQYF. The entire variable domain, with the rest obtained from reference TRBV14 and TRBJ2-3, is as follows: EAGVTQFPSHSVIEKGQTVTLRCDPISGHDNLYWYRRVMGKEIKFLLHFVKESKQDESGMPNNRFLAERTGGTYSTLKVQPAELEDSGVYFCASSQTRGLPAIDTQYFGPGTRLTVL.

In this sample, this clonotype turned up a few times. The chain combines TRBV20-1 with TRBJ2-1; 11 bases line up with TRBD2. Germline values: CDR1 DFQATT, CDR2 SNEGSKA (reference sequence). The CDR3 is 15 residues long. Trimming at V came to 3 bases and at J to 5 bases, leaving 6 bases not matched to a gene. CDR3 protein: CSARRLAGLDNEQFF. CDR3 DNA: TGCAGTGCTAGGAGACTAGCGGGATTGGACAATGAGCAGTTCTTC.

Points on this clonotype: A much larger clone differs from this one at a single base, so this may be a read error. The rearrangement uses TRBV7-2 and TRBJ2-6; the match to TRBD2 covers 9 bases. Germline CDR1 SGHTA, CDR2 FQGNSA. The CDR3 extends over 18 amino acids. The trim removed 4 bases at V and 0 bases at J, leaving 7 bases unmatched. The DNA for the CDR3 is TGTGCCAGCAGCTACGGGACTAGCAGGAGCTCTGGGGCCAACGTCCTGACTTTC. This sequence encodes CASSYGTSRSSGANVLTF.

The table lists this clonotype with a few counts. The chain uses TRBV6-2 or TRBV6-3 and TRBJ2-7; 9 nucleotides agree with TRBD2. The trim removed 4 bases at V and 1 base at J, leaving 5 bases unmatched. The germline V gene has CDR1 MNHEY and CDR2 SVGEGT. The CDR3 spans 15 residues. DNA for the CDR3: TGTGCCAGCAGTTCACCTAGCGGGAAATCCTACGAGCAGTACTTC. It is translated as CASSSPSGKSYEQYF.